Listed here are 17 T cell receptor beta chains from one sample, sequenced in a study of cytomegalovirus exposure and HLA in healthy donors. Libraries were prepared by immunoSEQ multiplex PCR; TCRdb keeps only in-frame clonotypes and omits some of them. The sample lists 150,000 to 200,000 clones, more than 70% occurring once. Source material: PBMCs. These receptors were taken from a woman under 30 in good health and CMV-seronegative.

The chain joins TRBV10-3 to TRBJ1-2; no clear D gene. Trimming took 6 bases from V and 5 from J, leaving 10 bases between them. The CDR3 runs 12 residues. The germline V gene has CDR1 ENHRY and CDR2 SYGVKD. CDR3 sequence (DNA): TGTGCCATCAGGCCAGACAATTATGGCTACACCTTC. It codes for CAIRPDNYGYTF.

This clone occurred a few times. The V call is TRBV27, the J call TRBJ2-1, with 9 positions matching TRBD2. Germline V gene sequence: CDR1 MNHEY, CDR2 SMNVEV (reference sequence). Trimming cost V 6 bases and J 7 bases; bases outside gene matches: 7. The CDR3 is 14 amino acids. The CDR3 nucleotides are TGTGCCAGCAGCAGACTAGCGGAGGGTAATGAGCAGTTCTTC. Amino acid sequence: CASSRLAEGNEQFF.

V and J are TRBV30 and TRBJ1-1; no definite D call. The CDR3 consists of 12 residues. CDR1 is GTSNPN, CDR2 SVGIG, per germline (reference sequence). V shed 2 bases and J shed 1 base, with 5 bases lying between them. This chain's CDR3 is CAWSQENTEAFF. CDR3 in DNA: TGTGCCTGGAGTCAGGAGAACACTGAAGCTTTCTTT.

This chain uses TRBV6-1 with TRBJ2-1, with 12 positions matching TRBD2. The CDR3 is 15 amino acids. From germline, CDR1 is MNHNS and CDR2 SASEGT. Trimming cost V 4 bases and J 7 bases; bases outside gene matches: 5. Written as DNA, the CDR3 is TGTGCCAGCAGTGCCCCGACTAGCGGGAGTAATGAGCAGTTCTTC. Its translation: CASSAPTSGSNEQFF.

CDR3 coding DNA: TGTGCCAGTCGCCGGGACAGGGTCGATTCACCCCTCCACTTT. Residues: CASRRDRVDSPLHF. This chain joins TRBV27 and TRBJ1-6, with 9 bases that match TRBD1. Unmatched junction bases numbered 8, after V lost 9 bases and J lost 8 bases. CDR3 length: 14 residues. Germline CDR1 is MNHEY and CDR2 is SMNVEV (reference sequence).

The rearrangement links TRBV10-3 to TRBJ2-5; TRBD2 agrees at 11 bases. There are 14 residues in the CDR3. From germline, CDR1 is ENHRY and CDR2 SYGVKD. Losses at the gene ends were 11 bases for V and 4 bases for J; bases not matched to a gene: 9. CDR3 nucleotide sequence: TGTGCCGCCTCTAGCGGGGGGCCCGGAGAGACCCAGTACTTC. This sequence encodes CAASSGGPGETQYF.

This clone occurred once. The rearrangement links TRBV5-1 to TRBJ2-3, with 15 nucleotides matching TRBD2. The germline V gene encodes CDR1 SGHRS and CDR2 YFSETQ. CDR3 length equals 17 residues. With V trimmed by 0 bases and J by 6 bases, 5 bases remained unmatched. The CDR3 loop is CASSLGTSGRVSDTQYF. Written as DNA, the CDR3 is TGCGCCAGCAGCTTGGGGACTAGCGGGAGGGTTTCGGATACGCAGTATTTT.

The V and J genes are TRBV19 and TRBJ1-1, with 8 bases identical to TRBD1. The germline gives CDR1 LNHDA, CDR2 SQIVND (reference sequence). The CDR3 loop spans 15 amino acids. With V trimmed by 6 bases and J by 4 bases, 10 bases remained unmatched. In DNA, the CDR3 is TGTGCCAGTAGCGGACAGGGTTATTCCTTCACTGAAGCTTTCTTT. As protein: CASSGQGYSFTEAFF.

This chain uses TRBV7-3 with TRBJ2-3; 13 nucleotides match TRBD2. The germline gives CDR1 SGHTA, CDR2 FQGTGA. The CDR3 has 12 amino acids. V gave up 7 bases and J gave up 11 bases; unmatched junction bases: 3. The CDR3 loop is CASIWTSGGQYF. The DNA of the CDR3 is TGTGCCAGCATCTGGACTAGCGGGGGGCAGTATTTT.

The chain carries TRBV29-1 and TRBJ1-2, with D uncertain. The CDR3 length is 13 residues. Trimming pared 0 bases from V and 3 bases from J, leaving 8 bases between. The germline V gene encodes CDR1 SQVTM and CDR2 ANQGSEA. CDR3 residues: CSVEDQADYGYTF. DNA for the CDR3: TGCAGCGTTGAAGATCAGGCAGACTATGGCTACACCTTC.

The J gene is TRBJ1-2, the V gene TRBV19; 10 nucleotides line up with TRBD1. The CDR3 runs 15 residues. The junction had 10 bases not matched to a gene; V was cut back by 5 bases and J by 7 bases. Germline V gene lookup returns CDR1 LNHDA and CDR2 SQIVND (reference sequence). The DNA for the CDR3 is TGTGCCAGTAGTCCTATGACAGGGGGCGCCGGTGGCTACACCTTC. Residues: CASSPMTGGAGGYTF.

This clone was found once. V gene TRBV19 combines with J gene TRBJ1-5; D is unresolved. Germline CDR1 reads LNHDA; CDR2 reads SQIVND (reference sequence). This CDR3 contains 11 residues. Trimming stripped 4 bases from V and 10 bases from J, with 8 bases between. The CDR3 DNA follows: TGTGCCAGTAGTAGGGAGGGACCCCAGCATTTT. Translating it yields CASSREGPQHF. The complete variable domain, with remaining parts taken from reference TRBV19 and TRBJ1-5, reads DGGITQSPKYLFRKEGQNVTLSCEQNLNHDAMYWYRQDPGQGLRLIYYSQIVNDFQKGDIAEGYSVSREKKESFPLTVTSAQKNPTAFYLCASSREGPQHFGDGTRLSIL.

The chain couples TRBV6-1 to TRBJ2-7; 7 nucleotides agree with TRBD1. This CDR3 is 15 amino acids long. J was trimmed by 1 base and V by 7 bases; bases with no gene match: 10. Looked up from germline, CDR1 is MNHNS and CDR2 is SASEGT. DNA of the CDR3: TGTGCCAGCACCTCACGACAGGGTGCATCCTACGAGCAGTACTTC. It encodes CASTSRQGASYEQYF.

The chain is built from TRBV6-1 and TRBJ1-2, with 8 bases fitting TRBD1. Germline V gene sequence: CDR1 MNHNS, CDR2 SASEGT. The ends lost 4 bases at V and 8 bases at J; junction bases unmatched: 9. CDR3 length: 14 residues. CDR3 nucleotide sequence: TGTGCCAGCAGTGCCTCGACAGGGGCGGGAGGCTACACCTTC. Its protein product is CASSASTGAGGYTF.

This chain joins TRBV10-2 and TRBJ1-1, with 8 positions matching TRBD1. This CDR3 comprises 13 residues. Germline V gives CDR1 WSHSY, CDR2 SAAADI. J lost 11 bases, V lost 4 bases, and 9 bases had no gene match. The CDR3 reads CASSVGQGAAAFF. The CDR3 DNA reads TGCGCCAGCAGTGTTGGGCAGGGGGCGGCGGCTTTCTTT.

The rearrangement joins TRBV7-2 to TRBJ1-5; D possibly corresponds to TRBD1 (6 bases). The CDR3 loop spans 19 amino acids. Germline CDR1 reads SGHTA; CDR2 reads FQGNSA. Trimming took off 1 base at V and 0 bases at J, with 19 bases between the two ends. This chain's CDR3 is CASSLGGRGGTHSNQPQHF. The CDR3 DNA sequence: TGTGCCAGCAGCTTAGGGGGTAGAGGGGGAACACATAGCAATCAGCCCCAGCATTTT.

This chain uses TRBV19 with TRBJ1-6; TRBD1 is a possible D gene (5 bases). The V end was cut by 3 bases, the J end by 7 bases, with 16 bases between. In germline, CDR1 is LNHDA, CDR2 SQIVND (reference sequence). The CDR3 runs to 16 residues. In DNA form, the CDR3 reads TGTGCCAGTAGTATTGCAGGGTCACCTTCGAATTCACCCCTCCACTTT. Its translation: CASSIAGSPSNSPLHF.